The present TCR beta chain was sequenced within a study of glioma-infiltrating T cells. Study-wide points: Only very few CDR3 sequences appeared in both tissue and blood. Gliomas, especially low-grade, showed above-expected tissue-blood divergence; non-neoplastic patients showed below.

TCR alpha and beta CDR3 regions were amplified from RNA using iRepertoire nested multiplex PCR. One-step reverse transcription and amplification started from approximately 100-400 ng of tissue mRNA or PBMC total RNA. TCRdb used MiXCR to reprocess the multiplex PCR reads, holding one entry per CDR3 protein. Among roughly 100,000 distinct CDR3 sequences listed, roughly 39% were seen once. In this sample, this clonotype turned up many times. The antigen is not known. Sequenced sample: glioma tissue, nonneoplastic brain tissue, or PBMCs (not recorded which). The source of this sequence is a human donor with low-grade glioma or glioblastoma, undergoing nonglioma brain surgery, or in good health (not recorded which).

The CDR3 protein is CATSPDRGDQTQYF. CDR3 DNA: TGTGCCACCAGCCCGGACAGGGGGGATCAGACCCAGTACTTC. The V call is TRBV15, the J call TRBJ2-5; 10 nucleotides match TRBD1. Germline V gene lookup returns CDR1 LNHNV and CDR2 YYDKDF (reference sequence). The CDR3 length is 14 residues. With 5 bases clipped from V and 6 bases from J, the junction kept 6 bases outside the gene matches.